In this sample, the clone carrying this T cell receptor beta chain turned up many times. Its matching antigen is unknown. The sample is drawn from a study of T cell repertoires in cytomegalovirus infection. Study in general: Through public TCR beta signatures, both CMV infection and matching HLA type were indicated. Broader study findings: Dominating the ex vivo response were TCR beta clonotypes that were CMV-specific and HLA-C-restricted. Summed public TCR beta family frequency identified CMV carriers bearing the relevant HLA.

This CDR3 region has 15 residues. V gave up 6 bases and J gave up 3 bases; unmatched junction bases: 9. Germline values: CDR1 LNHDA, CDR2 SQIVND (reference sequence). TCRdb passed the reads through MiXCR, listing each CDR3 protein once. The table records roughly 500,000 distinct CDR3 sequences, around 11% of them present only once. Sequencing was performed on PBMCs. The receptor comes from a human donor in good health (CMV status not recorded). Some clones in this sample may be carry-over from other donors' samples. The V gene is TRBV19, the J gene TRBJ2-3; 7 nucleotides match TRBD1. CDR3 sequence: CASRTQGMGTDTQYF. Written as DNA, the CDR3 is TGTGCCAGTAGGACACAGGGGATGGGAACAGATACGCAGTATTTT.